This T cell receptor beta chain derives from a study of T cell repertoires in cytomegalovirus infection. TCRdb fed the reads into MiXCR, producing one record per CDR3 protein. The profile shows hundreds of thousands of distinct CDR3 sequences, 35% of them singletons. Study-level results: HLA-C-restricted CMV clonotypes gave the most frequent clonotype in two of eight donors. Cumulative frequency (of public TCR beta family members) identified carriers of CMV plus the relevant HLA.

CDR3 size: 14 residues. Looked up from germline, CDR1 is MDHEN and CDR2 is SYDVKM. With V trimmed by 6 bases and J by 12 bases, 12 bases remained unmatched. About this clonotype: Its antigen remains unknown.

The specimen sequenced was PBMCs. The sequence was collected from a human donor in good health (CMV status not recorded). Some clones in this sample may be carry-over from other donors' samples. V gene TRBV28 combines with J gene TRBJ1-2; 11 bases line up with TRBD1. CDR3 loop: CASSESGTGGGHTF. CDR3 in DNA: TGTGCCAGCAGCGAATCCGGGACAGGGGGTGGACACACCTTC.